This T cell receptor (beta chain) emerged from a study of cytomegalovirus exposure and HLA in healthy donors. This clone was seen a handful of times. PCR used 60 Vbeta primers and 13 Jbeta primers. The table came from immunoSEQ multiplex PCR; TCRdb's copy has only in-frame clones and leaves some out. The table includes some 190,000 clones, over 75% detected once. Per germline, CDR1 SGHTA and CDR2 FQGTGA. V lost 0 bases to trimming and J lost 5 bases, with 11 bases between them. The CDR3 contains 14 residues. Sequences were obtained from PBMCs. V gene TRBV7-3 combines with J gene TRBJ2-7, with D perhaps matching TRBD1 (6 bases). This TCR was recovered from a woman aged 25-40 years in good health and CMV-seronegative. The CDR3 DNA is TGTGCCAGCAGCTTAACGCTACAGGGTAACGAGCAGTACTTC. Amino acid sequence: CASSLTLQGNEQYF.